These 17 T cell receptor beta chains were all obtained from the same sample, sequenced in a study of T cells in Graves' hyperthyroidism and ophthalmopathy. Amplification yielded TCR beta CDR3 regions, with RNA transcripts as the source. Researchers ran a first-round RT-PCR on the TCR CDR3 using the HTBI primer set. A single record per CDR3 protein comes from TCRdb applying MiXCR to the multiplex PCR reads. Among a few hundred thousand distinct CDR3 sequences, about 25% were seen once, and the ten largest hold less than 75%. Sequenced sample: blood. All receptors come from a man in his fifties with Graves' hyperthyroidism.

This sequence joins TRBV6-1 and TRBJ2-2; D is ambiguous. This CDR3 region has 15 residues. Germline CDR1 is MNHNS and CDR2 is SASEGT. V was shortened by 6 bases and J by 4 bases, with 15 bases between the two germline ends. CDR3 loop: CASSTAFPGTGELFF. The CDR3 DNA sequence: TGTGCCAGCAGCACCGCGTTCCCGGGCACCGGGGAGCTGTTTTTT.

The V and J genes are TRBV6-2 or TRBV6-3 and TRBJ2-2; 8 positions agree with TRBD1. Losses at the gene ends were 6 bases for V and 5 bases for J; bases not matched to a gene: 14. Germline V gene data show CDR1 as MNHEY and CDR2 as SVGEGT. The CDR3 has 17 amino acids. Here the CDR3 reads CASRMPPGQGGTGELFF. DNA for the CDR3: TGTGCCAGCAGGATGCCGCCCGGACAGGGTGGAACCGGGGAGCTGTTTTTT.

This clonotype turned up a few times. The rearrangement uses TRBV7-9 and TRBJ2-5, with D possibly matching TRBD2 (6 bases). The CDR3 spans 14 residues. Trimming took off 5 bases at V and 3 bases at J, with 13 bases between the two ends. Germline V gene sequence: CDR1 SEHNR, CDR2 FQNEAQ (reference sequence). The CDR3: CASSPGGTEETQYF. DNA for the CDR3: TGTGCCAGCAGCCCCGGCGGGACGGAAGAGACCCAGTACTTC.

This clonotype was counted only a few times. The DNA for the CDR3 is TGTGCCAGCAGCTTACAGGGGGCGGTAAATTCACCCCTCCACTTT. Translating gives CASSLQGAVNSPLHF. The chain has TRBV7-2 and TRBJ1-6; TRBD1 agrees at 8 bases. Germline lookup yields CDR1 SGHTA and CDR2 FQGNSA. This CDR3 region has 15 residues. The V and J ends lost 2 bases and 7 bases, in that order; junction bases with no gene match: 4. Supplemented by reference TRBV7-2 and TRBJ1-6, the full variable domain reads GAGVSQSPSNKVTEKGKDVELRCDPISGHTALYWYRQSLGQGLEFLIYFQGNSAPDKSGLPSDRFSAERTGGSVSTLTIQRTQQEDSAVYLCASSLQGAVNSPLHFGNGTRLTVT.

This clonotype was found a few times. The chain combines TRBV6-1 with TRBJ2-3; 8 bases align to TRBD2. J was trimmed by 1 base and V by 5 bases; bases with no gene match: 11. This CDR3 has 17 amino acids. Germline CDR1 is MNHNS and CDR2 is SASEGT. CDR3 bases: TGTGCCAGCAGTACCGGGACTAGTAATTTTGGCACAGATACGCAGTATTTT. Translated, it gives CASSTGTSNFGTDTQYF.

Points on this clonotype: The CDR3 end shows no conserved phenylalanine or tryptophan, and so a read error is likely. V and J are TRBV2 and TRBJ1-2, with D perhaps matching TRBD1 (6 bases). Trimming left V 6 bases short and J 2 bases short, with 16 bases between. This CDR3 has 15 amino acids. Germline V gene sequence: CDR1 SNHLY, CDR2 FYNNEI. CDR3 in amino acids: CASRRGQDLNYGYTL. The CDR3 coding sequence is TGTGCCAGCAGGCGGGGACAAGACCTAAACTATGGCTACACCCTC.

The rearrangement uses TRBV27 and TRBJ2-7, with 8 bases that match TRBD2. The CDR3 is 15 amino acids. Germline lookup yields CDR1 MNHEY and CDR2 SMNVEV (reference sequence). V lost 6 bases, J lost 1 base, and 8 bases stayed unmatched. The CDR3 sequence is CASSPAVAGSYEQYF. The CDR3 coding sequence is TGTGCCAGCAGCCCGGCGGTAGCGGGGTCCTACGAGCAGTACTTC.

The table lists this clonotype with a few counts. The genes are TRBV7-3 and TRBJ2-7; D possibly corresponds to TRBD1 (7 bases). The CDR3 loop spans 16 amino acids. V was clipped by 4 bases and J by 1 base, with 17 bases between them. CDR1 is SGHTA and CDR2 is FQGTGA in the germline V gene. The CDR3 spells CASSSLRAGGSYEQYF. DNA for the CDR3: TGTGCCAGCAGCTCCCTTAGAGCAGGGGGGTCCTACGAGCAGTACTTC. The full variable domain, its missing parts supplied by reference TRBV7-3 and TRBJ2-7, is GAGVSQTPSNKVTEKGKYVELRCDPISGHTALYWYRQSLGQGPEFLIYFQGTGAADDSGLPNDRFFAVRPEGSVSTLKIQRTERGDSAVYLCASSSLRAGGSYEQYFGPGTRLTVT.

The V gene is TRBV6-2 or TRBV6-3, the J gene TRBJ2-7; 8 bases are shared with TRBD2. CDR1 is MNHEY and CDR2 is SVGEGT in the germline V gene. The CDR3 is 13 residues long. V gave up 7 bases and J gave up 7 bases; unmatched junction bases: 9. CDR3 protein: CASNTGGPWEQYF. DNA for the CDR3: TGTGCCAGCAATACGGGAGGGCCATGGGAGCAGTACTTC.

This clonotype was seen a handful of times. V gene TRBV29-1 combines with J gene TRBJ1-1; TRBD1 matches 12 bases. The CDR3 is 14 residues long. Trimming at V came to 7 bases and at J to 2 bases, leaving 5 bases not matched to a gene. The germline gives CDR1 SQVTM, CDR2 ANQGSEA. CDR3 in DNA: TGCAGCGGCCGGGACAGGGGGCTTAACACTGAAGCTTTCTTT. Protein product: CSGRDRGLNTEAFF.

This chain uses TRBV3-1 with TRBJ2-7; D gene uncertain. Germline CDR1 is LGHDT and CDR2 is YNNKEL (reference sequence). Trimming shortened V by 7 bases and J by 7 bases, and 11 bases separated the two germline ends. There are 11 residues in the CDR3. The DNA of the CDR3 is TGTGCCAGCACCGGTTCGCGGGAGCAGTACTTC. Translating gives CASTGSREQYF.

The V and J genes are TRBV27 and TRBJ1-1; 8 nucleotides agree with TRBD1. CDR1 MNHEY and CDR2 SMNVEV come from the germline V gene (reference sequence). V shed 7 bases and J 4 bases; nucleotides not matched to a gene: 8. The CDR3 is made up of 14 amino acids. DNA of the CDR3: TGTGCCAGCATCCAGGACAGGGAGGCCACTGAAGCTTTCTTT. Amino acids: CASIQDREATEAFF.

This clonotype was seen at least ten times. The genes are TRBV28 and TRBJ1-1, with 7 positions matching TRBD1. With 3 bases clipped from V and 0 bases from J, the junction kept 4 bases outside the gene matches. CDR3 length equals 15 residues. Germline lookup yields CDR1 MDHEN and CDR2 SYDVKM. This chain's CDR3 is CASSFGDSMNTEAFF. CDR3 sequence (DNA): TGTGCCAGCAGTTTCGGGGACAGCATGAACACTGAAGCTTTCTTT.

This rearrangement joins TRBV9 to TRBJ1-1; no reliable D call. The CDR3 sequence is 13 residues long. The germline V gene encodes CDR1 SGDLS and CDR2 YYNGEE. The germline V and J ends were trimmed by 3 bases and 1 base, with 7 bases remaining between them. CDR3 sequence: CASSDGKNTEAFF. CDR3 DNA: TGTGCCAGCAGCGACGGAAAGAACACTGAAGCTTTCTTT.

Only one count was recorded for this clonotype. This chain uses TRBV7-6 with TRBJ1-5; 10 bases match TRBD1. The CDR3 consists of 15 residues. The V segment lost 5 bases and the J segment 6 bases; nucleotides outside the gene matches: 7. Germline lookup yields CDR1 SGHVS and CDR2 FNYEAQ. CDR3 residues: CASSPRQGASQPQHF. The CDR3 DNA is TGTGCCAGCAGCCCGAGACAGGGGGCTAGTCAGCCCCAGCATTTT.

The table lists this clonotype with many counts. This chain uses TRBV7-9 with TRBJ2-7; 8 nucleotides line up with TRBD1. CDR1 and CDR2 (germline): SEHNR, FQNEAQ (reference sequence). Losses at the gene ends were 5 bases for V and 1 base for J; bases not matched to a gene: 7. The CDR3 is made up of 15 amino acids. CDR3 protein: CASSRGQGGSYEQYF. The CDR3 DNA sequence: TGTGCCAGCAGCCGCGGACAGGGAGGATCCTACGAGCAGTACTTC. Supplemented by reference TRBV7-9 and TRBJ2-7, the full variable domain reads DTGVSQNPRHKITKRGQNVTFRCDPISEHNRLYWYRQTLGQGPEFLTYFQNEAQLEKSRLLSDRFSAERPKGSFSTLEIQRTEQGDSAMYLCASSRGQGGSYEQYFGPGTRLTVT.

The table lists this clonotype with many counts. The CDR3, as DNA: TGTGCCAGCCGGGACACTCGGAGGGAAGAGACCCAGTACTTC. Its protein is CASRDTRREETQYF. V and J are TRBV6-1 and TRBJ2-5; D tentatively reads TRBD1 or TRBD2 (6 bases each). V lost 8 bases and J lost 3, with 16 bases in between. The germline V gene encodes CDR1 MNHNS and CDR2 SASEGT. This CDR3 contains 14 residues.